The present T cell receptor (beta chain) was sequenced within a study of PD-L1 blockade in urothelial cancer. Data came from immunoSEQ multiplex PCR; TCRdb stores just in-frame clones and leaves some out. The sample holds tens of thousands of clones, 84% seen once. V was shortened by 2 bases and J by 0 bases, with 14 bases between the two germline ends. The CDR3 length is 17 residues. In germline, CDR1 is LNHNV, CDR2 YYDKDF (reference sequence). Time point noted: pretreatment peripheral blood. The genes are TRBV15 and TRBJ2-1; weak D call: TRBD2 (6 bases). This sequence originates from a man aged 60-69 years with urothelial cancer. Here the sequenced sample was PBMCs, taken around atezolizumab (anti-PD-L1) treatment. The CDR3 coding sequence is TGTGCCACCAGCAGATACGCCCAGCGGGCCTCCTACAATGAGCAGTTCTTC. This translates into CATSRYAQRASYNEQFF.